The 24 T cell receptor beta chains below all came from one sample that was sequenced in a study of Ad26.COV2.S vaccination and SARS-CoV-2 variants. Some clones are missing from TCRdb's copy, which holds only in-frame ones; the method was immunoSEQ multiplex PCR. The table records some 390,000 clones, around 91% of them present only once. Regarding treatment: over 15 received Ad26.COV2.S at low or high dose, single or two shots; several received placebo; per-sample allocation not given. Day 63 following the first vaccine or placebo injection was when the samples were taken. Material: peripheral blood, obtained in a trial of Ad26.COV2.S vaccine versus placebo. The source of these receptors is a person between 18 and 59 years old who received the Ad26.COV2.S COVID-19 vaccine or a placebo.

The CDR3 here is CAWSTGQGPYGYTF. Written as DNA, the CDR3 is TGTGCCTGGAGCACAGGACAGGGCCCCTATGGCTACACCTTC. The V call is TRBV30, the J call TRBJ1-2; TRBD1 matches at 8 bases. With V trimmed by 3 bases and J by 4 bases, 7 bases remained unmatched. The germline V gene has CDR1 GTSNPN and CDR2 SVGIG (reference sequence). This CDR3 region has 14 residues.

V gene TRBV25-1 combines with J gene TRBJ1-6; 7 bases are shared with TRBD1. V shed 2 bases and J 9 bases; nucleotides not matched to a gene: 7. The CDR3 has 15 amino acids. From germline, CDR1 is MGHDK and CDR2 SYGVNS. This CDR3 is CASSELGSGGSPLHF. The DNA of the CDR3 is TGTGCCAGCAGTGAACTCGGGTCAGGGGGTTCACCCCTCCACTTT.

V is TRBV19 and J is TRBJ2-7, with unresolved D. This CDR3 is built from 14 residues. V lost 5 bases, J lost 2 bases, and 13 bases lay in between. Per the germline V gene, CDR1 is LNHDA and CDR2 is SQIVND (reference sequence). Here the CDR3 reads CASSPLSQPYEQYF. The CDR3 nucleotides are TGTGCCAGTAGTCCCCTAAGCCAACCCTACGAGCAGTACTTC.

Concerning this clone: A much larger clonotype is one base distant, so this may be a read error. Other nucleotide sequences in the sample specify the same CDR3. The DNA of the CDR3 is TGTGCCAGCAGTTATGACAGCTCTGGGGCCAACGTCCTGACTTTC. Translated: CASSYDSSGANVLTF. J is TRBJ2-6 and V is TRBV6-2 or TRBV6-3; D may be TRBD1 (5 bases). V was clipped by 3 bases and J by 0 bases, with 6 bases between them. Germline values: CDR1 MNHEY, CDR2 SVGEGT. This CDR3 comprises 15 residues.

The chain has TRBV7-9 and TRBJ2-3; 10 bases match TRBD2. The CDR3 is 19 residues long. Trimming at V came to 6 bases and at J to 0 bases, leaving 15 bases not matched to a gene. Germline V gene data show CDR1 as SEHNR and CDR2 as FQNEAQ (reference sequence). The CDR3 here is CASRPQVAGGYSSTDTQYF. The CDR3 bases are TGTGCCAGCAGACCCCAAGTAGCGGGGGGCTATTCCAGCACAGATACGCAGTATTTT.

The CDR3 loop is CASSLWGEGYNEQFF. The CDR3 nucleotides are TGTGCCAGCAGTTTATGGGGGGAAGGCTACAATGAGCAGTTCTTC. The chain links TRBV27 to TRBJ2-1; D is perhaps TRBD2 (6 bases). This CDR3 contains 15 residues. Germline lookup yields CDR1 MNHEY and CDR2 SMNVEV (reference sequence). V lost 1 base, J lost 3 bases, and 10 bases lay in between.

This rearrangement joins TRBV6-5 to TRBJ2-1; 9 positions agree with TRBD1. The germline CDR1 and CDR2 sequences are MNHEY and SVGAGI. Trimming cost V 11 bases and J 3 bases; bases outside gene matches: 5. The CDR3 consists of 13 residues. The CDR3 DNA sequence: TGTGCCTCTCGGGACAGGGTCTACAATGAGCAGTTCTTC. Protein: CASRDRVYNEQFF.

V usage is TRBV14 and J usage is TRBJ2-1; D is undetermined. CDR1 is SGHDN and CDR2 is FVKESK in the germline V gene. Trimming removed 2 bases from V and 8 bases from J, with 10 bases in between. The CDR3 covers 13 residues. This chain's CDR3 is CASSQPTDYEQFF. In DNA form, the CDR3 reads TGTGCCAGCAGCCAACCCACCGACTATGAGCAGTTCTTC.

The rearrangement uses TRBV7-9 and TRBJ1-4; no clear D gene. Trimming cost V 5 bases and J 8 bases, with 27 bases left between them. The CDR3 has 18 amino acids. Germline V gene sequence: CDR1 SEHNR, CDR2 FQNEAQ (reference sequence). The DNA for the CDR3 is TGTGCCAGCAGCCCGGATTTTAGGGCCTTGACCGGCAGGGAAAAACTGTTTTTT. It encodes CASSPDFRALTGREKLFF.

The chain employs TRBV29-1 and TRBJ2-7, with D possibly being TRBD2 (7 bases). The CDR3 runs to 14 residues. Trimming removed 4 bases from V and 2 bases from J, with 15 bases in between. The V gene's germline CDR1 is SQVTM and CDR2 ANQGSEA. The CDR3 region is CSVGMRGGTYEQYF. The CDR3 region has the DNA TGCAGCGTTGGTATGAGGGGGGGTACCTACGAGCAGTACTTC.

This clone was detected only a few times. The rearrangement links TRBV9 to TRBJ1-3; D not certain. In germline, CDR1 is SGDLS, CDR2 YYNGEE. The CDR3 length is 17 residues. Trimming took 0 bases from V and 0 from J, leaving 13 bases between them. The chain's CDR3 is CASSVALDGYSGNTIYF. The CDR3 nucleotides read TGTGCCAGCAGCGTAGCCCTGGACGGGTACTCTGGAAACACCATATATTTT.

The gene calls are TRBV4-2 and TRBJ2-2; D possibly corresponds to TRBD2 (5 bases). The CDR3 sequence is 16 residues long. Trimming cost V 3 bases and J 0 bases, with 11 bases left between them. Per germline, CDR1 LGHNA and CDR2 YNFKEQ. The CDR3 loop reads CASSQLAEANTGELFF. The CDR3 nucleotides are TGTGCCAGCAGCCAGCTGGCGGAGGCGAACACCGGGGAGCTGTTTTTT.

CDR3 nucleotides: TGTGCCTGGAGCGCCGGGACATCGAATCAGCCCCAGCATTTT. Encoded protein: CAWSAGTSNQPQHF. The gene calls are TRBV30 and TRBJ1-5; D possibly corresponds to TRBD1 (6 bases). The CDR3 sequence is 14 residues long. V was shortened by 3 bases and J by 4 bases, with 13 bases between the two germline ends. The germline CDR1 and CDR2 sequences are GTSNPN and SVGIG (reference sequence). The entire variable domain, with the rest obtained from reference TRBV30 and TRBJ1-5, is as follows: SQTIHQWPATLVQPVGSPLSLECTVEGTSNPNLYWYRQAAGRGLQLLFYSVGIGQISSEVPQNLSASRPQDRQFILSSKKLLLSDSGFYLCAWSAGTSNQPQHFGDGTRLSIL.

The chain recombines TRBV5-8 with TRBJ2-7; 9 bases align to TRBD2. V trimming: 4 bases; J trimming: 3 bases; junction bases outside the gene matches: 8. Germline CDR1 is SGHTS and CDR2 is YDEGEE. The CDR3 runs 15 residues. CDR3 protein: CASSQGTSSVYEQYF. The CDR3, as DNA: TGTGCCAGCAGCCAGGGGACTAGCTCCGTCTACGAGCAGTACTTC.

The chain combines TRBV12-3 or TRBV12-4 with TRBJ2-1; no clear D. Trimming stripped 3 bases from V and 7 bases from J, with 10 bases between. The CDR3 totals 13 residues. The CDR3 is CASSFSVGNEQFF. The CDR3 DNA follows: TGTGCCAGCAGTTTTAGTGTGGGAAATGAGCAGTTCTTC.

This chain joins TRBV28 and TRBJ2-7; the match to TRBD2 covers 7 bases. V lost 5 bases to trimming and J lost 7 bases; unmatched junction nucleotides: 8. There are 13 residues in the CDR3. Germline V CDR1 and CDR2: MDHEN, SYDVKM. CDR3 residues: CASSGPGGVEQYF. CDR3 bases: TGTGCCAGCAGTGGGCCGGGGGGAGTGGAGCAGTACTTC.

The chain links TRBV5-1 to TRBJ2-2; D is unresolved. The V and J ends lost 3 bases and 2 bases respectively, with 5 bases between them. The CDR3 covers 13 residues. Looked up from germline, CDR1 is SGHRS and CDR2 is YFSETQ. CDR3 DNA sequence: TGCGCCAGCAGCTACGACAACACCGGGGAGCTGTTTTTT. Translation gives CASSYDNTGELFF.

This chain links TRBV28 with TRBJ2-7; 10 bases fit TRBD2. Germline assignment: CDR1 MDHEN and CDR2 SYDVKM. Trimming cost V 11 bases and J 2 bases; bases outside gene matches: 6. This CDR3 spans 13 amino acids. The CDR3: CAVGLAVPYEQYF. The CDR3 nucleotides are TGTGCCGTAGGACTAGCGGTACCCTACGAGCAGTACTTC.

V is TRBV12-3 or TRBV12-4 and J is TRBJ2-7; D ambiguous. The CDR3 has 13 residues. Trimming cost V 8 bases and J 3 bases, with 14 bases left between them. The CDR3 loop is CASARLGGYEQYF. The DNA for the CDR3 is TGTGCCAGCGCCAGACTCGGCGGCTACGAGCAGTACTTC.

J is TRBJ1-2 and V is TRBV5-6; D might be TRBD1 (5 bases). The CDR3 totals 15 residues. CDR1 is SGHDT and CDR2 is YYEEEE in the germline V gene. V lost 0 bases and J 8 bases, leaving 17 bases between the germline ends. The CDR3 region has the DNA TGTGCCAGCAGCTTGGAGAGGCAGGAGGGGCGGGGCTACACCTTC. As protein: CASSLERQEGRGYTF.

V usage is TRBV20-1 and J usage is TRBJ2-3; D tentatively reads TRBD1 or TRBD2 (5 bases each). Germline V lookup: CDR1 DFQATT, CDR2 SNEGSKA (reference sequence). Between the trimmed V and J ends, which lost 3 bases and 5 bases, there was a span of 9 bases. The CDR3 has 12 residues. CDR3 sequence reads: CSASLGGDTQYF. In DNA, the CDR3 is TGCAGTGCTAGTCTTGGGGGAGATACGCAGTATTTT.

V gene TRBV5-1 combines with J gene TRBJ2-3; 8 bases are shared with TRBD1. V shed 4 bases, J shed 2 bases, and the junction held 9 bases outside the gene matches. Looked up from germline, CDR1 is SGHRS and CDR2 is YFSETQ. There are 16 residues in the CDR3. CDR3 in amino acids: CASSLTPGQDTDTQYF. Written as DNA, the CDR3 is TGCGCCAGCAGCCTGACCCCGGGACAGGACACAGATACGCAGTATTTT.

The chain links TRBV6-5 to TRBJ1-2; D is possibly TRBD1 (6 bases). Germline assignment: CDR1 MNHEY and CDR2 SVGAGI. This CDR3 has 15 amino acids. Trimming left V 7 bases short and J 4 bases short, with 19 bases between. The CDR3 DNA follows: TGTGCCAGCACCCCAGTCCGGACAGTGATCTATGGCTACACCTTC. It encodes CASTPVRTVIYGYTF.

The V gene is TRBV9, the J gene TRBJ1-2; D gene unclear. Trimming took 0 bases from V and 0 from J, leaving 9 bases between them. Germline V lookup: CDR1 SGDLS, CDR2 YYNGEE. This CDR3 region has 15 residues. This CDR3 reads CASSVGPDANYGYTF. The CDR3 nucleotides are TGTGCCAGCAGCGTAGGGCCAGATGCTAACTATGGCTACACCTTC.